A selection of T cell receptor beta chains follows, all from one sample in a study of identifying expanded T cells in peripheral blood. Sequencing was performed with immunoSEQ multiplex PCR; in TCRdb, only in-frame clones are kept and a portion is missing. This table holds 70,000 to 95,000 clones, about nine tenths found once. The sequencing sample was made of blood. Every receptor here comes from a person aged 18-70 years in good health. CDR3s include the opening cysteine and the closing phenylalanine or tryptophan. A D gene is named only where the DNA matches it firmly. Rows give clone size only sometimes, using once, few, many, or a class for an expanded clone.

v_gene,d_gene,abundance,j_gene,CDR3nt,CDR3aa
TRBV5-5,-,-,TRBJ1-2,TGTGCCAGCAGCCCGGGCTATGACCTCTATGGCTACACCTTC,CASSPGYDLYGYTF
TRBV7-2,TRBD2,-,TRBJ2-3,TGTGCCAGCGCGGGAGGGCCCGGCACAGATACGCAGTATTTT,CASAGGPGTDTQYF
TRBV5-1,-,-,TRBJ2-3,TGCGCCAGCAGCGTGGGACCTGGCGCAGATACGCAGTATTTT,CASSVGPGADTQYF
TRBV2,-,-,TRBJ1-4,TGTGCCAGCAGGTTCGGGACAACTAATGAAAAACTGTTTTTT,CASRFGTTNEKLFF
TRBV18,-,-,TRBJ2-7,TGTGCCAGCTCACCCGGGACCCTAGAATTATACTTC,CASSPGTLELYF
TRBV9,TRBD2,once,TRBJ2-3,TGTGCCAGCAGCCAGGGACTAGCGGGATCCGATACGCAGTATTTT,CASSQGLAGSDTQYF
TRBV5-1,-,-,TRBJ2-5,TGCGCCAGCAGCTTGGCCGGGTATAACCAAGAGACCCAGTACTTC,CASSLAGYNQETQYF
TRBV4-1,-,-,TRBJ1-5,TGCGCCAGCAGCCAAGGAACGGTGGGCAATCAGCCCCAGCATTTT,CASSQGTVGNQPQHF
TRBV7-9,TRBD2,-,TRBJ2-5,TGTGCCAGCAGCTCTAACCTTGGACTAGCGGGAGAAGAGACCCAGTACTTC,CASSSNLGLAGEETQYF
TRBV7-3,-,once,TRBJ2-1,TGTGCCAGCAGCTTAAACCCCCTCAGCTCCTACAATGAGCAGTTCTTC,CASSLNPLSSYNEQFF
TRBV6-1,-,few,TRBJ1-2,TGTGCCAGCAGTGGGGCAGTGCCGTCAACTGGCTACACCTTC,CASSGAVPSTGYTF
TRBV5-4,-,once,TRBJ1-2,TGTGCCAGCAGCCTGCCGGACCTCTATGGCTACACCTTC,CASSLPDLYGYTF
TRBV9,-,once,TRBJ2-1,TGTGCCAGCAGCGTCCAGAGCCTCTCGACCAATGAGCAGTTCTTC,CASSVQSLSTNEQFF
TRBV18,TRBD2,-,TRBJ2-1,TGTGCCAGCTCACCGAGTCTGGTGGCTAGCGGGAGGCGTAGGGATGAGCAGTTCTTC,CASSPSLVASGRRRDEQFF
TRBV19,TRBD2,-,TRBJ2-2,TGTGCCAGTAGTAGAGGGACTAGCGGGAGTACGGCCGGGGAGCTGTTTTTT,CASSRGTSGSTAGELFF
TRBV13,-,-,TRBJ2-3,TGTGCCAGCAGCTTAAACAGGGCAGGCACAGATACGCAGTATTTT,CASSLNRAGTDTQYF
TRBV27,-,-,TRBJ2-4,TGTGCCAGCAGTGGTGAGGGGGGCATTCAGTACTTC,CASSGEGGIQYF
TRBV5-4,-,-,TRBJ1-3,TGTGCCAGCAGCTTGGACCCAGGGCCCTCTGGAAACACCATATATTTT,CASSLDPGPSGNTIYF
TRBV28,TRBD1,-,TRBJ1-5,TGTGCCAGCAGTACCAGGGGGCTGTTCCAGCCCCAGCATTTT,CASSTRGLFQPQHF
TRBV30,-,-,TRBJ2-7,TGTGCCTGGAGTCGGGAGATCTACGAGCAGTACTTC,CAWSREIYEQYF
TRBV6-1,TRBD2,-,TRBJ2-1,TGTGCCAGCAGTGAAGTTGGGACTAGCGGGTTTGAGCAGTTCTTC,CASSEVGTSGFEQFF
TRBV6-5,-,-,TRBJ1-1,TGTGCCAGCAGTTACAAGGGGATGAACACTGAAGCTTTCTTT,CASSYKGMNTEAFF
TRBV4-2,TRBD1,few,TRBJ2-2,TGTGCCAGCAGCCATGGGACAGGGGACACCGGGGAGCTGTTTTTT,CASSHGTGDTGELFF
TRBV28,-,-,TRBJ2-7,TGTGCCAGCAGTCCCGCCTTGGGCTACGAGCAGTACTTC,CASSPALGYEQYF
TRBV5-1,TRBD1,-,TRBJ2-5,TGCGCCAGCAGCTTCCAATTACAGGGGAGCATCGAGACCCAGTACTTC,CASSFQLQGSIETQYF
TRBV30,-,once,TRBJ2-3,TGTGCCTGGAGTCCCGGACAGAGCACAGATACGCAGTATTTT,CAWSPGQSTDTQYF
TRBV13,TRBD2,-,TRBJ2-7,TGTGCCAGCAGCTTAGGGCTAGCGGGGGGCTCCGAGCAGTACTTC,CASSLGLAGGSEQYF
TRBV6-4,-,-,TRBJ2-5,TGTGCCAGCAGTCCCGGCGGGGACCAAGAGACCCAGTACTTC,CASSPGGDQETQYF
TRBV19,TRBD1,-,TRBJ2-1,TGTGCCAGTAGTATTCTTTCAGGACAGGTCAACAATGAGCAGTTCTTC,CASSILSGQVNNEQFF
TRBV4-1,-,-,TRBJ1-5,TGCGCCAGCAGCCAAGATCAGGGGAGCAATCAGCCCCAGCATTTT,CASSQDQGSNQPQHF
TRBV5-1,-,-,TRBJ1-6,TGCGCCAGCCGGGAAGAAGCTAATTCACCCCTCCACTTT,CASREEANSPLHF
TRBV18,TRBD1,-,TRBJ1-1,TGTGCCAGCTCACAGGGACAGGGATTTTCCATGAACACTGAAGCTTTCTTT,CASSQGQGFSMNTEAFF
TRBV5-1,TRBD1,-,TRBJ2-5,TGCGCCAGCAGCTATTCCAGGTTGACAGGGCGGACCCAGTACTTC,CASSYSRLTGRTQYF
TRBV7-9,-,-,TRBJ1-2,TGTGCCAGCAGCTTCTCGGTTGGGAACTATGGCTACACCTTC,CASSFSVGNYGYTF
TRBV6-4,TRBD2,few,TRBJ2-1,TGTGCCAGCAGTCCGACTAGCGGGAGGGGCGATGAGCAGTTCTTC,CASSPTSGRGDEQFF
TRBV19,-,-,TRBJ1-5,TGTGCCAGTAGTATAGATGGGCGGCAGCCCCAGCATTTT,CASSIDGRQPQHF
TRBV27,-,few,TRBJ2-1,TGTGCCAGCAGTTTACAGGGGCTCAATGAGCAGTTCTTC,CASSLQGLNEQFF
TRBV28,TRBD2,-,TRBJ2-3,TGTGCCAGCACAACTAGCGGGGGTAGCACAGATACGCAGTATTTT,CASTTSGGSTDTQYF
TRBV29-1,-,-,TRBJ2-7,TGCAGCTCCCAGACAGAGCCCTCCTACGAGCAGTACTTC,CSSQTEPSYEQYF
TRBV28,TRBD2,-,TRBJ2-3,TGTGCCAGCAGTTTAGGACTAGCGGGAGGCTGGACAGATACGCAGTATTTT,CASSLGLAGGWTDTQYF
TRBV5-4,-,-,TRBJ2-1,TGTGCCAGCAGCTTGGACCAGGCAAACAATGAGCAGTTCTTC,CASSLDQANNEQFF
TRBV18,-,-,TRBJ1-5,TGTGCCAGCTCACCTACGCGATCGGACAGCAGCAATCAGCCCCAGCATTTT,CASSPTRSDSSNQPQHF
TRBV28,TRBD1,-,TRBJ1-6,TGTGCCAGCAGGCCGGGACAGGGAGGTTCACCCCTCCACTTT,CASRPGQGGSPLHF
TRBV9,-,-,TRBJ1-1,TGTGCCAGCAGCGTAGTTTCGGGGGGTGTTGAAGCTTTCTTT,CASSVVSGGVEAFF
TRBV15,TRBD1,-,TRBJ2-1,TGTGCCACCAGCAGAGGACGAGGACAGGGGTACGAGCAGTTCTTC,CATSRGRGQGYEQFF
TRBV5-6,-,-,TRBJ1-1,TGTGCCAGCAGCTTGATCCCCAGGGATCGGGACACTGAAGCTTTCTTT,CASSLIPRDRDTEAFF
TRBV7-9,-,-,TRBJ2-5,TGTGCCAGCAGCTTAGACAAGACAGCCCACCAAGAGACCCAGTACTTC,CASSLDKTAHQETQYF